The subject of this entry is one TCR beta chain. What it binds is unknown. CDR3 length: 15 amino acids. With V trimmed by 0 bases and J by 3 bases, 5 bases remained unmatched. Germline-derived CDR1 and CDR2 are MNHEY and SVGAGI. The protocol was immunoSEQ multiplex PCR, while the TCRdb copy is restricted to in-frame clones and leaves out a portion. The repertoire has roughly 6,000 clones, about two thirds of them found once; the top ten carry 41%. The entry originates in a study of CD8 T cell repertoires and HIV-1 epitope variants. Study-level background: Tested: three Gag epitope families, Nef HW9 and YT9. 1M T cells were kept uncultured as a baseline.

Study observations and caveats: Most of the nine antigen-specific clonotypes appeared cross-reactive to autologous or escape variants.

The V call is TRBV6-5, the J call TRBJ2-7; 7 bases are shared with TRBD1. The TCR was taken from a male donor with HIV. The sequenced material came from cultured CD8+ T cells derived from PBMCs. Here the CDR3 reads CASSYSQGGGYEQYF. The CDR3 DNA sequence: TGTGCCAGCAGTTACTCGCAAGGGGGCGGCTACGAGCAGTACTTC.